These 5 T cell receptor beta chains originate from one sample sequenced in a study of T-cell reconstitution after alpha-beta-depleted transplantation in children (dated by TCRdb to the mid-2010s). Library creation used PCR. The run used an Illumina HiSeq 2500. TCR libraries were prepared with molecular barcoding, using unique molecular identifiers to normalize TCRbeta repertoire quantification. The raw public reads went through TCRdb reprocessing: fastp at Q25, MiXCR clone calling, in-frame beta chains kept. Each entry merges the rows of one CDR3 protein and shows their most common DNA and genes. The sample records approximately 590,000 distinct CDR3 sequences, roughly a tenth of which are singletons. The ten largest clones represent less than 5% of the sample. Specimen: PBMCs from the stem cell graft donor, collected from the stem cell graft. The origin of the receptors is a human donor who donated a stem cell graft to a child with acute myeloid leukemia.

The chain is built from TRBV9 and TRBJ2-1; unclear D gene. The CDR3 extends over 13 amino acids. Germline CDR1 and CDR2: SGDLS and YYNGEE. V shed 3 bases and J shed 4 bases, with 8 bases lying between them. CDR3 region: CASSGRLYNEQFF. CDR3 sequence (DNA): TGTGCCAGCAGCGGCCGACTTTACAATGAGCAGTTCTTC.

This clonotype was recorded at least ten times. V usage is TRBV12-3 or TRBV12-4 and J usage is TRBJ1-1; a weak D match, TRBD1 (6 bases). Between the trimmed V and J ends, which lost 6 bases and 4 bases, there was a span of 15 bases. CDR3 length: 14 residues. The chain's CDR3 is CASRLGAEGTEAFF. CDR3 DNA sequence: TGTGCCAGCAGACTGGGGGCCGAGGGCACTGAAGCTTTCTTT.

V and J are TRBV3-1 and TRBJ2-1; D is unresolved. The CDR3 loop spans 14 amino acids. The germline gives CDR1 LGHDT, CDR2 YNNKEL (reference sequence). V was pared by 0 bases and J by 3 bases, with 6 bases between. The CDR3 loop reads CASSQEYGYNEQFF. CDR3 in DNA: TGTGCCAGCAGCCAAGAGTATGGCTACAATGAGCAGTTCTTC.

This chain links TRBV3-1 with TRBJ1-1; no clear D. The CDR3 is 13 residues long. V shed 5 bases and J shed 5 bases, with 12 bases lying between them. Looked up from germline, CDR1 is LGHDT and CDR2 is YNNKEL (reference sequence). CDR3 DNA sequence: TGTGCCAGCAGCGAAAACATCGGAACTGAAGCTTTCTTT. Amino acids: CASSENIGTEAFF.

In DNA form, the CDR3 reads TGTGCCAGCAGCACCAACCCCCCTAGCGGGAGCACCGGGGAGCTGTTTTTT. Residues: CASSTNPPSGSTGELFF. This sequence joins TRBV11-2 and TRBJ2-2, with 10 nucleotides matching TRBD2. The length of the CDR3 is 17 residues. The germline CDR1 and CDR2 sequences are SGHAT and FQNNGV. J lost 4 bases, V lost 5 bases, and 10 bases had no gene match.